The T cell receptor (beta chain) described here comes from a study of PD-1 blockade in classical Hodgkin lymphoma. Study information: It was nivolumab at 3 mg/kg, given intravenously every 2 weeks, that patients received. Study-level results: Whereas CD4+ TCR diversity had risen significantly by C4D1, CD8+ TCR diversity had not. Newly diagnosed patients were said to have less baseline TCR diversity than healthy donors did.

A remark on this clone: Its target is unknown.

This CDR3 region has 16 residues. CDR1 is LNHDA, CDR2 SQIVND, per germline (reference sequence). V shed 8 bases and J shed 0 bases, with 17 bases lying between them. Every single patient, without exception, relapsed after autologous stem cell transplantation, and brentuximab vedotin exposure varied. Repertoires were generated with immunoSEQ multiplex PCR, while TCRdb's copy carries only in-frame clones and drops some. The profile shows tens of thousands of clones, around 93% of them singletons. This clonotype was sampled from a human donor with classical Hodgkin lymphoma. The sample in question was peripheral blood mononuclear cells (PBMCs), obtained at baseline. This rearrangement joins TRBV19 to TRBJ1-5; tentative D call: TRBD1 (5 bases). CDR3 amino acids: CASRKLGDSSNQPQHF. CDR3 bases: TGTGCCAGTCGGAAACTGGGTGACAGTAGCAATCAGCCCCAGCATTTT.